A selection of T cell receptor beta chains follows, all from one sample in a study of shared clonotypes between healthy human individuals. Only in-frame clones appear in the TCRdb table, and some are missing; sequencing was by immunoSEQ multiplex PCR. The table includes more than 2 million clones, roughly 95% detected once. Sample: naive CD4+ T cells sorted from blood. Receptors originate from a man younger than 30 in good health. Each CDR3 is given without its conserved first and last residue.

V gene: TRBV7-2
J gene: TRBJ2-7
CDR3 protein: ASSLVGRASEQY

V gene: TRBV5-6
J gene: TRBJ2-1
CDR3 protein: ASSSETGFSYNEQF

V gene: TRBV27
J gene: TRBJ2-5
CDR3 protein: ASSSQGRVGQETQY

V gene: TRBV7-2
J gene: TRBJ2-1
CDR3 protein: ASSRLLAGGFNEQF

V gene: TRBV5-5
J gene: TRBJ2-5
CDR3 protein: ASSSGLAGGQETQY

V gene: TRBV7-8
J gene: TRBJ1-5
CDR3 protein: ASSSRTGASNQPQH

V gene: TRBV18
J gene: TRBJ2-7
CDR3 protein: ASSINQGREQY

V gene: TRBV9
J gene: TRBJ2-5
CDR3 protein: ASSAGAGGPQETQY

V gene: TRBV5-1
J gene: TRBJ2-1
CDR3 protein: ASSLARVVSYNEQF

V gene: TRBV7-2
J gene: TRBJ2-1
CDR3 protein: ASSIRTSSHNEQF

V gene: TRBV7-2
J gene: TRBJ1-5
CDR3 protein: ASSRDRDNQPQH

V gene: TRBV2
J gene: TRBJ2-5
CDR3 protein: ASTGYGETQY

V gene: TRBV25-1
J gene: TRBJ1-6
CDR3 protein: ASSEGGVRSPLH

V gene: TRBV2
J gene: TRBJ2-7
CDR3 protein: ASSLQGYEQY

V gene: TRBV6-5
J gene: TRBJ2-4
CDR3 protein: ASSPDSIAKNIQY

V gene: TRBV28
J gene: TRBJ1-1
CDR3 protein: ASRKREGNTEAF

V gene: TRBV13
J gene: TRBJ1-2
CDR3 protein: ASSSRGLANYGYT

V gene: TRBV2
J gene: TRBJ2-1
CDR3 protein: ASTGQVSSYNEQF

V gene: TRBV10-3
J gene: TRBJ2-2
CDR3 protein: AISLAGNTGELF

V gene: TRBV18
J gene: TRBJ2-5
CDR3 protein: ASSPLNSRETQY

V gene: TRBV29-1
J gene: TRBJ1-1
CDR3 protein: SVDPFTGSGAF

V gene: TRBV6-5
J gene: TRBJ2-2
CDR3 protein: ASSYSAGVGTGELF

V gene: TRBV15
J gene: TRBJ1-4
CDR3 protein: ATSRAGPPEEKLF

V gene: TRBV6-5
J gene: TRBJ2-5
CDR3 protein: ASTTPGLETQY

V gene: TRBV18
J gene: TRBJ2-1
CDR3 protein: ASSPVAGGYNEQF

V gene: TRBV11-3
J gene: TRBJ2-3
CDR3 protein: ASSLVASTDTQY

V gene: TRBV10-3
J gene: TRBJ2-5
CDR3 protein: AISETETQQETQY

V gene: TRBV30
J gene: TRBJ1-5
CDR3 protein: AWSAGGTSNQPQH

V gene: TRBV6-1
J gene: TRBJ1-5
CDR3 protein: ASSAGARAQH